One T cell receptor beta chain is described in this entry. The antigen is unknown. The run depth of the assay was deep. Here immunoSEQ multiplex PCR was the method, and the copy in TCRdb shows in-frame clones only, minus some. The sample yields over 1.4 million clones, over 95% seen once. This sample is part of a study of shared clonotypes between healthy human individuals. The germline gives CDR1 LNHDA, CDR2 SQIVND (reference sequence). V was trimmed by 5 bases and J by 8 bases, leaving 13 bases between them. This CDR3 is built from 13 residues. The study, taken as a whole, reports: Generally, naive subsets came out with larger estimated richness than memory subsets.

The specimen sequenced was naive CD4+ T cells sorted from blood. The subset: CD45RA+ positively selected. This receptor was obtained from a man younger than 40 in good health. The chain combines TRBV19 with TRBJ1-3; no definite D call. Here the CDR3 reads CASSPGLRHTIYF. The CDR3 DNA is TGTGCCAGTAGTCCGGGCCTGAGACACACCATATATTTT.